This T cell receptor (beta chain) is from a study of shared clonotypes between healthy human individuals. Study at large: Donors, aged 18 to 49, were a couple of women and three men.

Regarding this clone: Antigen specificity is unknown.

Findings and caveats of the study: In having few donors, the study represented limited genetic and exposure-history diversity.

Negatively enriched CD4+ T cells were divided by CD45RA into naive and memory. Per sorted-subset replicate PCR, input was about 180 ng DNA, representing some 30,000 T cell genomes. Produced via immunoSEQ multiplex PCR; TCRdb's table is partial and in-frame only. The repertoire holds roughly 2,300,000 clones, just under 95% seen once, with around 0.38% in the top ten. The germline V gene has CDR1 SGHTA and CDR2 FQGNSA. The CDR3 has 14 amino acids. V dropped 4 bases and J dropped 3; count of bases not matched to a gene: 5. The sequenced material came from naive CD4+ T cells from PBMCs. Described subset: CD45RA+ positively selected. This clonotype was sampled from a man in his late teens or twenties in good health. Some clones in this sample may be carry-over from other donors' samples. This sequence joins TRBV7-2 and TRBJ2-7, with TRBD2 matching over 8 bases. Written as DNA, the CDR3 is TGTGCCAGCAGCTCTACTAGCGGTCGCTACGAGCAGTACTTC. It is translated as CASSSTSGRYEQYF.